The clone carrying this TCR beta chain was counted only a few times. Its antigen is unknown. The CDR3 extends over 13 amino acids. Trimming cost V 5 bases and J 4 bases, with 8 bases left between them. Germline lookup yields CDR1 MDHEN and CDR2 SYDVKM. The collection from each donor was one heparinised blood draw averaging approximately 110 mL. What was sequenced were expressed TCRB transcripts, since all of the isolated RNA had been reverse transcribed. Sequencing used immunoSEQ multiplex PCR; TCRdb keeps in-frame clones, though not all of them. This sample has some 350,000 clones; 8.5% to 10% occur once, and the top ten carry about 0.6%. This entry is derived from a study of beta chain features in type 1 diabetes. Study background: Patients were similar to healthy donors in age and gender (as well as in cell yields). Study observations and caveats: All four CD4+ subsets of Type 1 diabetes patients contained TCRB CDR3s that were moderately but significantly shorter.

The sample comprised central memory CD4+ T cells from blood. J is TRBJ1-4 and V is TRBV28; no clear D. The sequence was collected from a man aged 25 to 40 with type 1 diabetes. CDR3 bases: TGTGCCAGCAGTAACGGCGGTAATGAAAAACTGTTTTTT. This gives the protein CASSNGGNEKLFF.